The 11 T cell receptor beta chains given below trace back to one sample, sequenced in a study of blood T cell repertoires in COVID-19. Only in-frame clones appear in the TCRdb table, and some are missing; sequencing was by immunoSEQ multiplex PCR. Among roughly 260,000 clones listed, around 89% were seen once. Sequencing was done on a sample of peripheral blood. The receptor source for this set is a man in his 60s who had recovered from COVID-19.

V usage is TRBV18 and J usage is TRBJ2-7, with D hard to call. Trimming pared 4 bases from V and 4 bases from J, leaving 14 bases between. This CDR3 is built from 14 residues. The germline V gene has CDR1 KGHSH and CDR2 LQKENI. The CDR3, as DNA: TGTGCCAGCTCACTCCACTTATCGGGTTACGAGCAGTACTTC. Amino acid sequence: CASSLHLSGYEQYF. The full variable domain, rest sourced from reference TRBV18 and TRBJ2-7, is NAGVMQNPRHLVRRRGQEARLRCSPMKGHSHVYWYRQLPEEGLKFMVYLQKENIIDESGMPKERFSAEFPKEGPSILRIQQVVRGDSAAYFCASSLHLSGYEQYFGPGTRLTVT.

This clone was observed a single time. V gene TRBV7-8 combines with J gene TRBJ2-1, with 10 positions matching TRBD2. Trimming took 7 bases from V and 5 from J; bases not matched to a gene: 8. This CDR3 comprises 15 residues. CDR1 and CDR2 from the germline V gene are SGHVS and FQNEAQ. The CDR3 nucleotides are TGTGCCAGCATCAAAAGCGGGGGGGTCGACAATGAGCAGTTCTTC. Translation gives CASIKSGGVDNEQFF.

In its sample, this clone was seen once. The V gene is TRBV5-5, the J gene TRBJ1-1; no reliable D call. The germline CDR1 and CDR2 sequences are SGHKS and YYEKEE (reference sequence). V was cut by 2 bases and J by 7 bases, with 12 bases left in between. The CDR3 is 13 amino acids. The CDR3 nucleotides are TGTGCCAGCAGCTTAGTTCCGGGTGGTGAAGCTTTCTTT. Protein: CASSLVPGGEAFF.

This chain links TRBV10-3 with TRBJ2-5, with D possibly matching TRBD2 (7 bases). Trimming cost V 4 bases and J 5 bases, with 14 bases left between them. Germline V gene lookup returns CDR1 ENHRY and CDR2 SYGVKD. The CDR3 consists of 14 residues. CDR3 amino acids: CAISAAGAVETQYF. The CDR3 DNA reads as TGTGCCATCAGTGCGGCGGGGGCGGTCGAGACCCAGTACTTC.

V gene TRBV14 combines with J gene TRBJ1-2; D unresolved. V lost 1 base to trimming and J lost 8 bases, with 14 bases between them. Germline CDR1 and CDR2: SGHDN and FVKESK. The CDR3 loop spans 14 amino acids. CDR3 sequence reads: CASSQAVAAGGYTF. The CDR3 DNA reads as TGTGCCAGCAGCCAAGCGGTGGCTGCGGGGGGCTACACCTTC.

The chain employs TRBV5-6 and TRBJ2-3, with D tentatively TRBD1 (6 bases). Germline V gene data show CDR1 as SGHDT and CDR2 as YYEEEE. This CDR3 region has 15 residues. V was pared by 3 bases and J by 3 bases, with 14 bases between. The CDR3 protein is CASSWRTGTTDTQYF. DNA of the CDR3: TGTGCCAGCAGCTGGAGAACCGGGACAACAGATACGCAGTATTTT.

This chain links TRBV4-2 with TRBJ2-1, with 14 bases identical to TRBD2. V lost 4 bases, J lost 3 bases, and 5 bases stayed unmatched. The germline V gene has CDR1 LGHNA and CDR2 YNFKEQ. This CDR3 is built from 17 residues. This chain's CDR3 is CASSPGTSGGNYNEQFF. CDR3 sequence (DNA): TGTGCCAGCAGCCCTGGGACTAGCGGGGGTAACTACAATGAGCAGTTCTTC.

This sequence joins TRBV9 and TRBJ1-1, with 9 positions matching TRBD1. V lost 0 bases to trimming and J lost 5 bases; unmatched junction nucleotides: 5. The CDR3 contains 15 residues. From germline, CDR1 is SGDLS and CDR2 YYNGEE. CDR3 sequence: CASSVETGGKTEAFF. In nucleotides, the CDR3 is TGTGCCAGCAGCGTAGAAACAGGGGGCAAAACTGAAGCTTTCTTT.

The rearrangement links TRBV11-2 to TRBJ2-7; 8 nucleotides agree with TRBD2. CDR1 is SGHAT, CDR2 FQNNGV, per germline. The CDR3 is 14 residues long. The J segment lost 4 bases and the V segment lost 1 base, leaving 3 bases of the junction unmatched. CDR3 amino acids: CASSLVGGAYEQYF. The DNA for the CDR3 is TGTGCCAGCAGCTTAGTCGGGGGGGCGTACGAGCAGTACTTC.

The chain has TRBV5-8 and TRBJ2-7; D might be TRBD2 (7 bases). Trimming cost V 2 bases and J 7 bases, with 19 bases left between them. This CDR3 has 15 amino acids. Germline V gene sequence: CDR1 SGHTS, CDR2 YDEGEE. For the CDR3, the DNA is TGTGCCAGCAGCTTTGGGGGGGCACCGTCCGGTGAGCAGTACTTC. Residues: CASSFGGAPSGEQYF.

This sequence joins TRBV4-2 and TRBJ1-2, with unresolved D. The CDR3 extends over 16 amino acids. With 0 bases removed from V and 0 bases from J, the gap between germline ends came to 11 bases. Germline V gene sequence: CDR1 LGHNA, CDR2 YNFKEQ. In DNA form, the CDR3 reads TGTGCCAGCAGCCAAGACCCTATGGTAGCTAACTATGGCTACACCTTC. This gives the protein CASSQDPMVANYGYTF.